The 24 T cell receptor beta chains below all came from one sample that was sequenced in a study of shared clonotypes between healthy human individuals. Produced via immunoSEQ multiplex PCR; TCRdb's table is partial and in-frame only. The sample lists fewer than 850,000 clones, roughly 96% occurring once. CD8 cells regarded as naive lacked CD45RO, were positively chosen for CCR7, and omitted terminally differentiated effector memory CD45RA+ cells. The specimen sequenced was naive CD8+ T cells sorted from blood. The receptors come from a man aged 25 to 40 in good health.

In nucleotides, the CDR3 is TGTGCCAGCAGTCCCCCCCCGAGAGGCACAGATACGCAGTATTTT. The encoded protein is CASSPPPRGTDTQYF. V gene TRBV27 combines with J gene TRBJ2-3; D is unresolved. The germline CDR1 and CDR2 sequences are MNHEY and SMNVEV (reference sequence). CDR3 length: 15 amino acids. Between the trimmed V and J ends, which lost 5 bases and 1 base, there was a span of 13 bases.

As DNA, the CDR3 is TGTGCCAGCAGTGCCGGGACAGGGGGTTTGTATGGCTACACCTTC. Its translation: CASSAGTGGLYGYTF. The chain has TRBV25-1 and TRBJ1-2; 11 bases fit TRBD1. CDR1 is MGHDK and CDR2 is SYGVNS in the germline V gene. J gave up 5 bases and V 4 bases, and 6 bases lay outside the gene matches. CDR3 length: 15 amino acids.

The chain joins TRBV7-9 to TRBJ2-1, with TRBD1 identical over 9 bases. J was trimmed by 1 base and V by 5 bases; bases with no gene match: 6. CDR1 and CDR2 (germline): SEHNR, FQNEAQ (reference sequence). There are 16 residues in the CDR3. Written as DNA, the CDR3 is TGTGCCAGCAGCCCGACCGGGACAGGGTCCTACAATGAGCAGTTCTTC. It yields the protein CASSPTGTGSYNEQFF.

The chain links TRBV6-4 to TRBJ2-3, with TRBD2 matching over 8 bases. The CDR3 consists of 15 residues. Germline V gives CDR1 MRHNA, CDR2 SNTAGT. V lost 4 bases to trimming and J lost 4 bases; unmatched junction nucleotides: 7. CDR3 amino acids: CASSAGGERADTQYF. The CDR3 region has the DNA TGTGCCAGCAGTGCGGGGGGGGAGAGGGCAGATACGCAGTATTTT.

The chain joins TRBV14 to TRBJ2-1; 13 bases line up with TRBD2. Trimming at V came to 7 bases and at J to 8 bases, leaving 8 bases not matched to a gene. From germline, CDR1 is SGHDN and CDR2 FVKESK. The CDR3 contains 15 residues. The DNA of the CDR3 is TGTGCCAGCAAACGGACTAGCGGGAGATTGGATGAGCAGTTCTTC. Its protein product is CASKRTSGRLDEQFF.

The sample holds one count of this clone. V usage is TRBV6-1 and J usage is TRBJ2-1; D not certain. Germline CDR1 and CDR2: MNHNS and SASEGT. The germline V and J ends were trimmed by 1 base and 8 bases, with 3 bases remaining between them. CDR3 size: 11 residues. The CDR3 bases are TGTGCCAGCAGTGAAGTGCATGAGCAGTTCTTC. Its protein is CASSEVHEQFF.

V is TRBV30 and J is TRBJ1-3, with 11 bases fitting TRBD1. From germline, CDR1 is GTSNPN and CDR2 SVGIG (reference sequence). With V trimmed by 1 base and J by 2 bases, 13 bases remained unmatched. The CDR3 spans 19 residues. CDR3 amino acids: CAWSGEGSKDRGPGNTIYF. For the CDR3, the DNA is TGTGCCTGGAGTGGTGAGGGGTCTAAGGACAGGGGGCCTGGAAACACCATATATTTT.

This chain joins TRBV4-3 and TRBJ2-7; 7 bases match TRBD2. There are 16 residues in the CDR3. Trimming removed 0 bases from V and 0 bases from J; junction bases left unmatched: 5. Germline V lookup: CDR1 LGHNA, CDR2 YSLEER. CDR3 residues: CASSQDPSGVSYEQYF. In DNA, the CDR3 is TGCGCCAGCAGCCAAGATCCCAGCGGGGTCTCCTACGAGCAGTACTTC.

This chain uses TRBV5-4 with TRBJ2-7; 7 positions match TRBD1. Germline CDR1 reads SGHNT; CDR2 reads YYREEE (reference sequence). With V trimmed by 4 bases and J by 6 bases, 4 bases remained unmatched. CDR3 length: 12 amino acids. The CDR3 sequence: CASSMGQIEQYF. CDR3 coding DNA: TGTGCCAGCAGCATGGGACAGATCGAGCAGTACTTC.

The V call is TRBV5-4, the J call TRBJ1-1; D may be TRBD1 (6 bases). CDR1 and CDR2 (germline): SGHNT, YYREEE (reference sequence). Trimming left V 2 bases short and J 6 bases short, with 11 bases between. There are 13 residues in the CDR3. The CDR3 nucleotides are TGTGCCAGCAGCTTTGGGGGCAGCCCTGAAGCTTTCTTT. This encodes CASSFGGSPEAFF.

The CDR3 sequence: CASSLNLGQTYNEQFF. Written as DNA, the CDR3 is TGTGCCAGCAGCCTAAATCTGGGACAGACCTACAATGAGCAGTTCTTC. V and J are TRBV7-6 and TRBJ2-1; TRBD1 matches at 7 bases. The length of the CDR3 is 16 residues. The germline CDR1 and CDR2 sequences are SGHVS and FNYEAQ. Trimming took 5 bases from V and 2 from J; bases not matched to a gene: 9. Full variable domain (rest looked up from reference TRBV7-6 and TRBJ2-1): GAGVSQSPRYKVTKRGQDVALRCDPISGHVSLYWYRQALGQGPEFLTYFNYEAQQDKSGLPNDRFSAERPEGSISTLTIQRTEQRDSAMYRCASSLNLGQTYNEQFFGPGTRLTVL.

CDR3 amino acids: CASLTGPGQNYEQYF. In DNA form, the CDR3 reads TGTGCCAGCTTGACAGGGCCGGGACAAAACTACGAGCAGTACTTC. The chain carries TRBV6-1 and TRBJ2-7; 7 nucleotides agree with TRBD1. V was pared by 8 bases and J by 3 bases, with 13 bases of the junction left unmatched. Germline V gene lookup returns CDR1 MNHNS and CDR2 SASEGT. The CDR3 sequence is 15 residues long.

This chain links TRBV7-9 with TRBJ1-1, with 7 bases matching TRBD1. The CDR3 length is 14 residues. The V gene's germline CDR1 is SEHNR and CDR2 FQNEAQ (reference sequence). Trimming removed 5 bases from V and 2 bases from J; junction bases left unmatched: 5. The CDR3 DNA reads TGTGCCAGCAGCGGGCGACAGGGAAACACTGAAGCTTTCTTT. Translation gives CASSGRQGNTEAFF. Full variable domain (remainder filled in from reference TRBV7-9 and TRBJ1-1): DTGVSQNPRHKITKRGQNVTFRCDPISEHNRLYWYRQTLGQGPEFLTYFQNEAQLEKSRLLSDRFSAERPKGSFSTLEIQRTEQGDSAMYLCASSGRQGNTEAFFGQGTRLTVV.

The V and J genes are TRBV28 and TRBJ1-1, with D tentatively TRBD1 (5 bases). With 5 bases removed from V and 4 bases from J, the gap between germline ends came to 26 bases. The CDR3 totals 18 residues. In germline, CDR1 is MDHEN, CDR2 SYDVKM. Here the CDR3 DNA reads TGTGCCAGCAGTCCGTTCGCCGGGACGATAAGCGTGAGCACTGAAGCTTTCTTT. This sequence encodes CASSPFAGTISVSTEAFF.

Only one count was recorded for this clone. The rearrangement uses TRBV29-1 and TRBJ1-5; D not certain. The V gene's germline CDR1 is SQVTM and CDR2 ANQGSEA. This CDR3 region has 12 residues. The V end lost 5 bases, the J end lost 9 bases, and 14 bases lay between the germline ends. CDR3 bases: TGCAGCGTTATATTACCCCGGGGGCCCCAGCATTTT. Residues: CSVILPRGPQHF. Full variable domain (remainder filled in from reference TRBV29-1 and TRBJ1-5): SAVISQKPSRDICQRGTSLTIQCQVDSQVTMMFWYRQQPGQSLTLIATANQGSEATYESGFVIDKFPISRPNLTFSTLTVSNMSPEDSSIYLCSVILPRGPQHFGDGTRLSIL.

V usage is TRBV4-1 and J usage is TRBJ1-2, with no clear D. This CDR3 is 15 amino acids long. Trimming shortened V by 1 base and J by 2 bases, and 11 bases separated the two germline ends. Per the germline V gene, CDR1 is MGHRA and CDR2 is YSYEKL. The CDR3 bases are TGCGCCAGCAGCCAAGTCTCCTCTTCAAACTATGGCTACACCTTC. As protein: CASSQVSSSNYGYTF.

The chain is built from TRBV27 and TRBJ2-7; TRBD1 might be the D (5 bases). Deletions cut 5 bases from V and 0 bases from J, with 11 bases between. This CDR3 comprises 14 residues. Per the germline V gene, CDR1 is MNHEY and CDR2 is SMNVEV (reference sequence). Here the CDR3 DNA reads TGTGCCAGCAGTCCGTCGACAGACTCCTACGAGCAGTACTTC. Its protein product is CASSPSTDSYEQYF.

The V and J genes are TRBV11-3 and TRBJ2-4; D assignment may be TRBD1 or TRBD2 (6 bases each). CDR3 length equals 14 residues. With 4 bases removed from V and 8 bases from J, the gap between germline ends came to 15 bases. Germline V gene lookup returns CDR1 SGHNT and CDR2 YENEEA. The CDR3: CASSSPEGGDIQYF. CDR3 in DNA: TGTGCCAGCAGCTCGCCGGAGGGGGGAGACATTCAGTACTTC. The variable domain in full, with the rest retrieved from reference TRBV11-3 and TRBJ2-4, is EAGVVQSPRYKIIEKKQPVAFWCNPISGHNTLYWYLQNLGQGPELLIRYENEEAVDDSQLPKDRFSAERLKGVDSTLKIQPAELGDSAVYLCASSSPEGGDIQYFGAGTRLSVL.

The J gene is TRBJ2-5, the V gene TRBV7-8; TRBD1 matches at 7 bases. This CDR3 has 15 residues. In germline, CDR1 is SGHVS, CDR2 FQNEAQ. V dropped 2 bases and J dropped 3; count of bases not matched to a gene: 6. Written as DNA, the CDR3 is TGTGCCAGCAGCTTAAGGGACAGACCTAAAGAGACCCAGTACTTC. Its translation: CASSLRDRPKETQYF.

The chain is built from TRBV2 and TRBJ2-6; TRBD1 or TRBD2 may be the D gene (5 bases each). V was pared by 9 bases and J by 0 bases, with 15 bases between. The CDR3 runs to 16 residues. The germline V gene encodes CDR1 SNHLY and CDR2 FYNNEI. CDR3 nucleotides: TGTGCCAGTCTTTGGGGACGGATCTCTGGGGCCAACGTCCTGACTTTC. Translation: CASLWGRISGANVLTF. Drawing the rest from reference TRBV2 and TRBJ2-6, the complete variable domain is EPEVTQTPSHQVTQMGQEVILRCVPISNHLYFYWYRQILGQKVEFLVSFYNNEISEKSEIFDDQFSVERPDGSNFTLKIRSTKLEDSAMYFCASLWGRISGANVLTFGAGSRLTVL.

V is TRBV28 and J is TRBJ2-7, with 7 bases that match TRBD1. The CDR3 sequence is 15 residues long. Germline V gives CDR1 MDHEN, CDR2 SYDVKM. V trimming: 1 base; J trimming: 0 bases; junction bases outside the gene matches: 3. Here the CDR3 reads CASSLLGTDSYEQYF. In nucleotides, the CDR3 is TGTGCCAGCAGTTTATTAGGGACAGACTCCTACGAGCAGTACTTC.

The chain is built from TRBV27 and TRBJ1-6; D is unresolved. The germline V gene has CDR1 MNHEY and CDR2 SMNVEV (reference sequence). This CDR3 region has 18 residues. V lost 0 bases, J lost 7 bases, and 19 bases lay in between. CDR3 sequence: CASSLSPPQEAVNSPLHF. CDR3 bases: TGTGCCAGCAGTTTATCTCCACCCCAAGAGGCGGTGAATTCACCCCTCCACTTT.

The CDR3 reads CASSLGAGNEQFF. The CDR3 DNA reads TGCGCCAGCAGCTTGGGAGCGGGCAATGAGCAGTTCTTC. The chain links TRBV5-1 to TRBJ2-1, with D possibly being TRBD2 (6 bases). The V gene's germline CDR1 is SGHRS and CDR2 YFSETQ. The CDR3 length is 13 residues. V was pared by 0 bases and J by 6 bases, with 7 bases between.

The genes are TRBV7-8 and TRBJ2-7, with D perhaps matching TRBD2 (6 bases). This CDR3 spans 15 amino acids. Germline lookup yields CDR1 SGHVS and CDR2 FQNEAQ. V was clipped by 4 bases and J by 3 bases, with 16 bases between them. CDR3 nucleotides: TGTGCCAGCAGCTCAGGGACTGACTTAAACTACGAGCAGTACTTC. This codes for CASSSGTDLNYEQYF.